This T cell receptor (beta chain) came from a study of blood T cell repertoires in COVID-19. The overall study: Samples came from the United States, Italy and Spain, spanning acute and convalescent COVID-19. The analysed material was cDNA or gDNA that came from T cells, B-cell-depleted T cells, or PBMCs.

Clones were read by immunoSEQ multiplex PCR, and TCRdb kept only the in-frame ones, dropping some. Among some 130,000 clones, 65% to 90% were seen once, and the ten largest hold roughly a tenth. The CDR3 length is 15 residues. V gave up 8 bases and J gave up 4 bases, with 20 bases separating them. Germline values: CDR1 SGHAT, CDR2 FQDESV (reference sequence). The clonotype comes from an elderly man with acute or convalescent COVID-19. V gene TRBV11-1 combines with J gene TRBJ1-1, with D perhaps matching TRBD1 (6 bases). Source material: peripheral blood. CDR3 amino acids: CASGAEQGRGTEAFF. In DNA, the CDR3 is TGTGCCAGCGGAGCGGAACAGGGCAGGGGCACTGAAGCTTTCTTT.